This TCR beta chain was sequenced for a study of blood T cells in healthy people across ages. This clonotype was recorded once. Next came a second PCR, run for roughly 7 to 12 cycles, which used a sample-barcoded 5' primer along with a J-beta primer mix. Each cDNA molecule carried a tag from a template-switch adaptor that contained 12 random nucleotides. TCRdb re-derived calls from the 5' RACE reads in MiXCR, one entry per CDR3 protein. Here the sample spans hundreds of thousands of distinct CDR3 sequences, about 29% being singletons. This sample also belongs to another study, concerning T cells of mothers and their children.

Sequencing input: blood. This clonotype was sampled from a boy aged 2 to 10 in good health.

CDR3 DNA: TGTGCCAGCAGCGTTAGACTAGCCGATGAGCAGTTCTTC. The encoded protein is CASSVRLADEQFF. V and J are TRBV9 and TRBJ2-5; 7 bases fit TRBD2. TRBJ2-1 explains the end of the DNA better; the J call may be wrong. The germline V gene encodes CDR1 SGDLS and CDR2 YYNGEE. This CDR3 has 13 residues.